The T cell receptor beta chain described here comes from a study of blood T cell repertoires in COVID-19. This clone was observed a few times. This CDR3 contains 14 residues. With 7 bases removed from V and 5 bases from J, the gap between germline ends came to 17 bases. Germline values: CDR1 MNHEY, CDR2 SVGAGI. Assay: immunoSEQ multiplex PCR; the TCRdb copy retains only in-frame clones and omits some. Of about 60,000 clones in the sample, more than 75% were seen once. Sequencing input: peripheral blood. The chain couples TRBV6-5 to TRBJ1-1; the D gene is possibly TRBD1 (5 bases). This sequence was found in an older man with acute or convalescent COVID-19. CDR3 amino acids: CASIFRAFGTEAFF. Here the CDR3 DNA reads TGTGCCAGCATTTTCAGGGCCTTTGGGACTGAAGCTTTCTTT.